This T cell receptor beta chain was sequenced for a study of Graves' ophthalmopathy and Graves' hyperthyroidism. Between the trimmed V and J ends, which lost 3 bases and 2 bases, there was a span of 19 bases. Germline assignment: CDR1 ENHRY and CDR2 SYGVKD. The CDR3 has 17 residues. In this sample, this clonotype turned up many times. Amplified TCR beta CDR3 regions were obtained using RNA transcripts as template. An initial RT-PCR round employing HTBI primers preceded a second-round multiplex PCR. MiXCR, run by TCRdb on the multiplex PCR reads, gives a single entry per CDR3 protein. The data hold hundreds of thousands of distinct CDR3 sequences, with roughly 14% observed a single time. Pregnancy or lactation, uncontrolled infections and other autoimmune diseases were grounds for excluding patients.

The chain combines TRBV10-3 with TRBJ2-5; a weak D match, TRBD1 (5 bases). The receptor was derived from a woman younger than 45 with Graves' ophthalmopathy. Sequencing was done on a sample of blood. CDR3 in amino acids: CAISDQLGALGQETQYF. The CDR3 DNA reads as TGTGCCATCAGTGATCAGTTAGGGGCGCTTGGACAAGAGACCCAGTACTTC.